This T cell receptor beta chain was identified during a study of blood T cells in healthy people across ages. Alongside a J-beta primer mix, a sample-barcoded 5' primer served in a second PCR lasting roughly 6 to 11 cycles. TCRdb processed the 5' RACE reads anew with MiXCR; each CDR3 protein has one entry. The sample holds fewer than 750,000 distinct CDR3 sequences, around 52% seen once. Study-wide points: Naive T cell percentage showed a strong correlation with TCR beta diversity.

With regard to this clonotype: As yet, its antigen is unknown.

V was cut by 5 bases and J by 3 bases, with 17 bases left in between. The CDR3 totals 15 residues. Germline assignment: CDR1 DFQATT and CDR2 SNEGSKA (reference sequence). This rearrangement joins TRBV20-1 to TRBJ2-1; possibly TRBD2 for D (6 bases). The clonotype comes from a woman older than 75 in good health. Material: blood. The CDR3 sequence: CSAPIGGNDYNEQFF. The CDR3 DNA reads TGCAGTGCTCCTATTGGCGGGAATGACTACAATGAGCAGTTCTTC.